This entry lists 11 T cell receptor beta chains sequenced from one sample in a study of CD8 T cells in ankylosing spondylitis. General study results and limits: A TCR beta motif of several highly homologous variants seemed to mark ankylosing spondylitis blood.

These receptors have no identified antigens. From the 5' RACE reads, TCRdb called clonotypes with MiXCR, one entry per CDR3 protein. The sample lists roughly 350,000 distinct CDR3 sequences, around 7.6% seen once, with about 14% in the top ten. The material sequenced was blood, either unsorted or a sorted T cell fraction (not recorded which). These receptors came from a male donor with ankylosing spondylitis.

This clonotype was observed a few times. The chain recombines TRBV20-1 with TRBJ2-2, with D perhaps matching TRBD2 (6 bases). CDR3 length: 15 residues. The germline V gene has CDR1 DFQATT and CDR2 SNEGSKA (reference sequence). V was trimmed by 1 base and J by 4 bases, leaving 13 bases between them. CDR3 coding DNA: TGCAGTGCTAGAGTGGCCGGGAGTGTCACCGGGGAGCTGTTTTTT. It encodes CSARVAGSVTGELFF.

This clonotype was picked up a small number of times. The V gene is TRBV20-1, the J gene TRBJ1-1, with D tentatively TRBD1 (5 bases). Germline V gene lookup returns CDR1 DFQATT and CDR2 SNEGSKA (reference sequence). Trimming pared 6 bases from V and 4 bases from J, leaving 6 bases between. The CDR3 contains 10 residues. The CDR3, as DNA: TGCAGTGCAGGGGCCACTGAAGCTTTCTTT. Translated, it gives CSAGATEAFF.

This clonotype was seen a few times. J is TRBJ2-7 and V is TRBV12-3 or TRBV12-4; no clear D gene. The V end lost 1 base, the J end lost 5 bases, and 12 bases lay between the germline ends. The CDR3 sequence is 14 residues long. The CDR3 nucleotides read TGTGCCAGCAGTTTAGTACGCGCTAGTAACGAGCAGTACTTC. Translating it yields CASSLVRASNEQYF.

This clonotype was counted at least ten times. V gene TRBV29-1 combines with J gene TRBJ2-7, with 7 bases that match TRBD2. The CDR3 has 17 amino acids. Germline CDR1 and CDR2: SQVTM and ANQGSEA. V lost 0 bases and J lost 3; bases outside the gene matches: 14. CDR3 bases: TGCAGCGTTGAAGATCCTTCCCCACCCGGGACTAACTACGAGCAGTACTTC. Its translation is CSVEDPSPPGTNYEQYF.

This clonotype was detected many times. This sequence joins TRBV27 and TRBJ2-1; 10 nucleotides agree with TRBD2. In germline, CDR1 is MNHEY, CDR2 SMNVEV (reference sequence). The CDR3 runs to 15 residues. The trim removed 6 bases at V and 7 bases at J, leaving 9 bases unmatched. The CDR3: CASRTPLAGVNEQFF. CDR3 in DNA: TGTGCCAGCAGAACCCCCCTAGCGGGAGTAAATGAGCAGTTCTTC.

The rearrangement links TRBV6-5 to TRBJ2-7; 12 bases fit TRBD2. Per the germline V gene, CDR1 is MNHEY and CDR2 is SVGAGI. J lost 11 bases, V lost 0 bases, and 2 bases had no gene match. This CDR3 comprises 13 residues. As DNA, the CDR3 is TGTGCCAGCAGTTACTCGCCTAGCGGGAGGGAGTACTTC. It encodes CASSYSPSGREYF.

In its sample, this clonotype was seen a few times. The chain links TRBV5-1 to TRBJ2-7; tentatively, D is TRBD2 (6 bases). CDR3 length equals 14 residues. Germline V gene sequence: CDR1 SGHRS, CDR2 YFSETQ. Trimming took off 7 bases at V and 1 base at J, with 15 bases between the two ends. CDR3 DNA sequence: TGCGCCAGCTTTGCGGGACCGGGGTCCTACGAGCAGTACTTC. Translation: CASFAGPGSYEQYF. Combining the CDR3 with reference TRBV5-1 and TRBJ2-7 gives the whole variable domain KAGVTQTPRYLIKTRGQQVTLSCSPISGHRSVSWYQQTPGQGLQFLFEYFSETQRNKGNFPGRFSGRQFSNSRSEMNVSTLELGDSALYLCASFAGPGSYEQYFGPGTRLTVT.

The chain has TRBV5-6 and TRBJ2-4; 10 bases line up with TRBD1. Per the germline V gene, CDR1 is SGHDT and CDR2 is YYEEEE. Losses at the gene ends were 5 bases for V and 11 bases for J; bases not matched to a gene: 7. The CDR3 loop spans 13 amino acids. CDR3 in DNA: TGTGCCAGCAGTCAAGACAGGGGGCGGCTTCAGTACTTC. As protein: CASSQDRGRLQYF.

At least ten counts were recorded for this clonotype. The rearrangement links TRBV12-3 or TRBV12-4 to TRBJ2-1, with D tentatively TRBD1 (7 bases). The CDR3 is 16 amino acids. V lost 0 bases and J lost 8, with 17 bases in between. Here the CDR3 DNA reads TGTGCCAGCAGTTTAGCGGGGGGACAGATATCCGATGAGCAGTTCTTC. Its translation is CASSLAGGQISDEQFF.

V is TRBV7-8 and J is TRBJ2-7, with D possibly TRBD2 on 5 matching bases. This CDR3 is built from 15 residues. Germline V gene lookup returns CDR1 SGHVS and CDR2 FQNEAQ. Trimming removed 5 bases from V and 3 bases from J, with 17 bases in between. The CDR3 sequence is CASSPGRGPSYEQYF. CDR3 bases: TGTGCCAGCAGCCCGGGAAGAGGACCGAGCTACGAGCAGTACTTC.

This clonotype came up many times. The chain employs TRBV12-3 or TRBV12-4 and TRBJ2-3, with D hard to call. V lost 2 bases and J 3 bases, leaving 9 bases between the germline ends. This CDR3 is 14 amino acids long. CDR3 loop: CASSLMLLTDTQYF. The DNA of the CDR3 is TGTGCCAGCAGTTTAATGTTATTAACAGATACGCAGTATTTT.